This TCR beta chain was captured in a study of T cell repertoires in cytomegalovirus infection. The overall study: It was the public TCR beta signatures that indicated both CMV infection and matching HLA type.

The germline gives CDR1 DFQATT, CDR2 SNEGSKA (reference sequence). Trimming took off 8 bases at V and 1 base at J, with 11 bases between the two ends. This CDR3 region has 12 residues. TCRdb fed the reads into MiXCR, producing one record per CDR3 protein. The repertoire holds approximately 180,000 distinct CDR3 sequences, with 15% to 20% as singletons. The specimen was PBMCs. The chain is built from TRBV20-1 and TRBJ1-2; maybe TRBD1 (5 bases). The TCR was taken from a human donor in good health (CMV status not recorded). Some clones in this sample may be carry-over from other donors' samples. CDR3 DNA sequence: TGCAGTTCCCGACAGAGTAACTATGGCTACACCTTC. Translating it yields CSSRQSNYGYTF.